These T cell receptor beta chains were read from a single sample in a study of T cells in Graves' hyperthyroidism and ophthalmopathy. TCRdb independently ran MiXCR on the multiplex PCR reads; one entry per CDR3 protein. This sample has over 500,000 distinct CDR3 sequences, with 14% found just once. Sequencing was done on a sample of blood. The receptors were sampled from a woman aged 40-49 years with Graves' hyperthyroidism. The conserved cysteine and the conserved F or W are not part of the CDR3 here.

10	TRBJ2-7	TRBV6-1	ASSAWSGEQY
11	TRBJ2-7	TRBV30	ACDRDLSYEQY
11	TRBJ1-1	TRBV5-1	ASSSRTVSEAF
15	TRBJ2-1	TRBV12-5	ASGLVTQAGGYNEQF
13	TRBJ1-4	TRBV6-5	ASSYSNGVGEKLF
11	TRBJ1-4	TRBV20-1	SARGSGGEKLF
12	TRBJ2-5	TRBV19	ASRPGNLQETQY
10	TRBJ2-7	TRBV20-1	SARRGNYEQY
13	TRBJ2-7	TRBV20-1	SARQQREGPYEQY
11	TRBJ1-2	TRBV29-1	SVAQGPRDGYT
10	TRBJ1-2	TRBV6-1	ASSPWGQGYT
12	TRBJ1-1	TRBV6-5	ASSYSGGNTEAF
13	TRBJ1-1	TRBV25-1	ASSESGRIDTEAF
13	TRBJ2-3	TRBV6-1	ASSEVAGLPDTQY
14	TRBJ2-3	TRBV11-2	ASSLVARVSTDTQY
13	TRBJ1-5	TRBV27	AFQTGARGNQPQH
13	TRBJ2-3	TRBV7-8	ASSPFGRSTDTQY
10	TRBJ2-7	TRBV11-2	ASSRGSTEQY
10	TRBJ2-3	TRBV2	ASRGTADTQY
19	TRBJ2-7	TRBV28	ASSFHRRGPDDGSISYEQY
13	TRBJ1-5	TRBV5-8	ASSDLRGPAQPQH
13	TRBJ2-7	TRBV12-3/TRBV12-4	ASSLRSTPGWEQY
13	TRBJ2-2	TRBV7-2	ASSFGTANTGELF
9	TRBJ1-1	TRBV29-1	SGDFGTEAF
13	TRBJ2-7	TRBV20-1	SARDSRELSYEQY
13	TRBJ2-5	TRBV7-3	ASSLTADPRETQY
16	TRBJ1-3	TRBV5-1	ASSLDVRGQSSGNTIY
12	TRBJ2-3	TRBV29-1	SVELAGFTDTQY
10	TRBJ1-1	TRBV5-5	ASSLEGLLAF
12	TRBJ1-4	TRBV29-1	SVDGDTLGEKLF
13	TRBJ2-5	TRBV10-3	AISESTGLQETQY
11	TRBJ2-2	TRBV28	ASSAANTGELF
13	TRBJ2-1	TRBV27	ASSTGTAVYNEQF
13	TRBJ2-7	TRBV7-9	ASSSGTVSSYEQY
13	TRBJ2-1	TRBV29-1	SAVPGSGGYNEQF
12	TRBJ1-2	TRBV10-3	AISESKVLYGYT
14	TRBJ1-5	TRBV20-1	SARDREAYSNQPQH
14	TRBJ1-1	TRBV20-1	SADPGKGVLGTEAF
13	TRBJ1-2	TRBV20-1	SARDAHRGQYGYT
10	TRBJ1-2	TRBV9	ASSPGTYGYT
10	TRBJ1-1	TRBV5-1	ASSLTGNEAF
14	TRBJ2-1	TRBV7-9	ASSLGTASSYNEQF
9	TRBJ2-7	TRBV28	ASTASYEQY
9	TRBJ2-5	TRBV15	ATSRVGTQY
14	TRBJ1-1	TRBV18	ASSPTGSWVGTEAF
13	TRBJ2-2	TRBV28	ASRADRGTTGELF
12	TRBJ2-5	TRBV28	ASSSGQGQWTQY
12	TRBJ1-1	TRBV3-1	ASSLRGGGTEAF
14	TRBJ2-3	TRBV10-3	AIKPGTSGSTDTQY
12	TRBJ2-2	TRBV29-1	SASVGVNTGELF